This TCR beta chain emerged from a study of blood T cell repertoires in COVID-19. Whole-study context: The study drew acute and convalescent COVID-19 samples from the United States, Italy and Spain. T cells, B-cell-depleted T cells, or PBMCs supplied cDNA or gDNA.

The CDR3 runs 16 residues. CDR1 LNHDA and CDR2 SQIVND come from the germline V gene (reference sequence). The J segment lost 1 base and the V segment lost 7 bases, leaving 9 bases of the junction unmatched. In the original processing: Nucleated cell number was recorded as an estimate derived from reference gene primer amplification. Sequenced by immunoSEQ multiplex PCR; TCRdb stores in-frame clones only, minus some. V and J calls and clone size are as listed in that table; D and trimming were resolved from the DNA. The data contain about 180,000 clones, approximately 88% of them singletons. This chain uses TRBV19 with TRBJ1-3; 8 bases map to TRBD1. Source material: peripheral blood. This clonotype originated in a woman in her thirties with acute or convalescent COVID-19. The CDR3 spells CASIPGQGISGNTIYF. The CDR3 nucleotides are TGTGCCAGTATTCCTGGACAGGGCATATCTGGAAACACCATATATTTT.